Listed below are T cell receptor beta chains from one sample, sequenced in a study of beta chain features in type 1 diabetes. TCRdb keeps only in-frame clones here, not all; method: immunoSEQ multiplex PCR. Among 250,000 to 350,000 clones listed, around 16% were seen once. The sample consisted of naive CD4+ T cells from blood. These receptors were obtained from a man aged 18-30 years with type 1 diabetes. CDR3s include the opening cysteine and the closing phenylalanine or tryptophan. Each record gives: clone size, D gene, J gene, V gene, CDR3 protein, CDR3 DNA. A D gene is named only where the DNA matches it firmly. Clone size is not always given. Where it is, it says once, few, many or a class for expanded clones.

>few|TRBD2|TRBJ2-7|TRBV28
CASSSLPSGTYEQYF
TGTGCCAGCAGCTCTTTGCCTAGCGGAACCTACGAGCAGTACTTC
>few|-|TRBJ2-1|TRBV6-6
CASSLYRSSYNEQFF
TGTGCCAGCAGTCTTTACAGGAGCTCCTACAATGAGCAGTTCTTC
>-|-|TRBJ2-1|TRBV5-4
CASSRPEAGQQFF
TGTGCCAGCAGCCGCCCCGAGGCGGGGCAGCAGTTCTTC
>few|TRBD2|TRBJ2-1|TRBV28
CASSRLAGGTSYNEQFF
TGTGCCAGCAGCCGACTAGCGGGAGGGACCTCCTACAATGAGCAGTTCTTC
>few|-|TRBJ1-1|TRBV6-1
CASSDYSRNTEAFF
TGTGCCAGCAGTGACTACAGCCGTAACACTGAAGCTTTCTTT
>-|-|TRBJ2-1|TRBV19
CASTRRNEQFF
TGTGCCAGTACCCGGCGGAATGAGCAGTTCTTC
>few|TRBD1|TRBJ1-2|TRBV6-6
CASSYSDRAGYGYTF
TGTGCCAGCAGTTACTCGGACAGGGCGGGCTATGGCTACACCTTC
>-|-|TRBJ2-1|TRBV19
CASSFQLIGGRNEQFF
TGTGCCAGTAGTTTCCAGCTGATTGGAGGGCGCAATGAGCAGTTCTTC
>-|TRBD1|TRBJ1-6|TRBV7-9
CASSLATGWNSPLHF
TGTGCCAGCAGCTTAGCGACAGGGTGGAACTCACCCCTCCACTTT
>-|TRBD2|TRBJ2-5|TRBV5-1
CASSQALAGGPKTQYF
TGCGCCAGCAGCCAGGCCCTAGCGGGAGGGCCGAAGACCCAGTACTTC
>-|TRBD1|TRBJ2-1|TRBV6-5
CASSTGLSYNEQFF
TGTGCCAGCTCGACAGGGCTATCCTACAATGAGCAGTTCTTC
>few|TRBD2|TRBJ2-1|TRBV5-1
CASSLTSGSASSYNEQFF
TGCGCCAGCAGCCTGACTAGCGGGAGCGCCAGCTCCTACAATGAGCAGTTCTTC
>-|-|TRBJ2-7|TRBV27
CASSFNRVSYEQYF
TGTGCCAGCAGTTTTAACCGCGTCTCCTACGAGCAGTACTTC
>-|-|TRBJ2-1|TRBV7-2
CASSLGTGTYNEQFF
TGTGCCAGCAGCCTAGGGACGGGGACCTACAATGAGCAGTTCTTC
>few|-|TRBJ2-2|TRBV4-2
CASSQESTRGTGGELFF
TGTGCCAGCAGCCAAGAATCGACTAGAGGGACTGGCGGGGAGCTGTTTTTT
>few|TRBD2|TRBJ2-1|TRBV5-1
CASSFGLAGAGNEQFF
TGCGCCAGCAGCTTTGGCCTAGCGGGAGCGGGGAATGAGCAGTTCTTC
>-|TRBD1|TRBJ1-1|TRBV4-3
CASSQRQGLGTEAFF
TGCGCCAGCAGCCAAAGACAGGGGTTGGGCACTGAAGCTTTCTTT
>-|TRBD1|TRBJ2-6|TRBV11-2
CASSFRPGQHSGANVLTF
TGTGCCAGCAGCTTTCGCCCGGGACAGCACTCTGGGGCCAACGTCCTGACTTTC
>few|TRBD2|TRBJ2-7|TRBV7-2
CASSASGGYEQYF
TGTGCCAGCAGCGCTAGCGGGGGTTACGAGCAGTACTTC
>-|TRBD2|TRBJ2-3|TRBV5-1
CASSPGSLAATDTQYF
TGCGCCAGCAGCCCCGGAAGTCTAGCGGCCACAGATACGCAGTATTTT
>few|-|TRBJ2-5|TRBV2
CAGNRDILTPGETQYF
TGTGCCGGAAACCGGGACATCCTCACCCCGGGTGAGACCCAGTACTTC
>-|-|TRBJ2-3|TRBV7-2
CASSGSGLSTDTQYF
TGTGCCAGCAGCGGGAGCGGGTTAAGCACAGATACGCAGTATTTT
>-|-|TRBJ2-7|TRBV30
CAWRGAVYEQYF
TGTGCCTGGAGGGGGGCCGTCTACGAGCAGTACTTC
>-|TRBD1|TRBJ1-2|TRBV9
CASSVQGAGEYGYTF
TGTGCCAGCAGCGTACAGGGGGCGGGCGAATATGGCTACACCTTC
>-|-|TRBJ1-4|TRBV29-1
CSVESRGSNEKLFF
TGCAGCGTTGAATCCAGGGGCAGTAATGAAAAACTGTTTTTT
>few|-|TRBJ1-2|TRBV30
CAWSVGTPYGYTF
TGTGCCTGGAGTGTAGGGACACCTTATGGCTACACCTTC
>-|TRBD1|TRBJ1-1|TRBV6-5
CASRDRGNTEAFF
TGTGCCAGCAGGGACAGGGGGAACACTGAAGCTTTCTTT
>-|TRBD2|TRBJ2-5|TRBV5-1
CASRKLGTSGSQETQYF
TGCGCCAGCAGGAAATTAGGGACTAGCGGCAGCCAAGAGACCCAGTACTTC
>-|TRBD2|TRBJ2-7|TRBV27
CASKGLAGPHVGQYF
TGTGCCAGCAAGGGACTAGCGGGACCCCACGTTGGGCAGTACTTC
>-|TRBD1|TRBJ1-1|TRBV5-6
CASSLEYRGRRAEAFF
TGTGCCAGCAGCTTGGAGTACAGGGGAAGAAGAGCTGAAGCTTTCTTT
>-|-|TRBJ2-7|TRBV6-6
CASSLQALHEQYF
TGTGCCAGCAGTCTGCAGGCGTTGCACGAGCAGTACTTC
>few|TRBD2|TRBJ2-7|TRBV5-1
CASSFSSGGAFSYEQYF
TGCGCCAGCAGCTTCTCTAGCGGGGGGGCCTTCTCCTACGAGCAGTACTTC
>-|TRBD2|TRBJ2-5|TRBV6-5
CASSYGGVDGTQYF
TGTGCCAGCAGTTATGGGGGGGTGGACGGGACCCAGTACTTC
>few|TRBD2|TRBJ2-3|TRBV27
CASSLSSLAGTDTQYF
TGTGCCAGCAGTTTATCGTCCCTAGCGGGCACAGATACGCAGTATTTT
>-|TRBD2|TRBJ2-3|TRBV7-2
CASSFGLAGPDTQYF
TGTGCCAGCAGCTTCGGTCTAGCGGGCCCAGATACGCAGTATTTT
>-|TRBD1|TRBJ2-7|TRBV9
CASSGGRGPNEQYF
TGTGCCAGCAGTGGGGGCAGGGGGCCGAACGAGCAGTACTTC
>few|-|TRBJ2-3|TRBV28
CASLDGASTDTQYF
TGTGCCAGCCTTGATGGGGCTAGCACAGATACGCAGTATTTT
>few|TRBD1|TRBJ2-3|TRBV18
CASSQGQGTDTQYF
TGTGCCAGCTCACAGGGACAGGGCACAGATACGCAGTATTTT
>-|TRBD2|TRBJ2-3|TRBV28
CASWGLAGHTDTQYF
TGTGCCAGCTGGGGACTAGCGGGACACACAGATACGCAGTATTTT
>-|TRBD1|TRBJ2-7|TRBV7-9
CASSFRGQGIDEQYF
TGTGCCAGCAGCTTTAGGGGACAGGGGATCGACGAGCAGTACTTC
>-|-|TRBJ2-3|TRBV5-4
CASSFVGVGDTQYF
TGTGCCAGCAGCTTTGTCGGGGTTGGGGATACGCAGTATTTT
>-|TRBD1|TRBJ2-7|TRBV9
CASSKGQAGANEQYF
TGTGCCAGCAGCAAGGGACAGGCGGGCGCCAACGAGCAGTACTTC
>-|TRBD2|TRBJ2-5|TRBV27
CASSYEGLAAPGTQYF
TGTGCCAGCAGTTACGAGGGACTAGCGGCCCCGGGGACCCAGTACTTC
>-|-|TRBJ2-3|TRBV29-1
CSLPGVASTDTQYF
TGCAGCCTCCCGGGGGTTGCGAGCACAGATACGCAGTATTTT
>-|TRBD1|TRBJ2-5|TRBV30
CSLKGTGRETQYF
TGTTCCCTAAAAGGGACAGGGCGAGAGACCCAGTACTTC
>few|-|TRBJ1-1|TRBV28
CASRGGGHTEAFF
TGTGCCAGCAGAGGGGGGGGACACACTGAAGCTTTCTTT
>few|-|TRBJ2-1|TRBV6-6
CASSTGAYNEQFF
TGTGCCAGCAGTACAGGTGCCTACAATGAGCAGTTCTTC
>-|TRBD2|TRBJ2-1|TRBV5-1
CASSLGLAGVEQFF
TGCGCCAGCAGCTTAGGACTAGCGGGAGTTGAGCAGTTCTTC
>-|TRBD1|TRBJ2-7|TRBV5-1
CASSLGTGDLYEQYF
TGCGCCAGCAGCTTGGGGACAGGGGATTTATACGAGCAGTACTTC
>-|-|TRBJ1-6|TRBV30
CAWIRGGGYNSPLHF
TGTGCCTGGATTAGGGGGGGCGGATATAATTCACCCCTCCACTTT
>-|TRBD1|TRBJ2-7|TRBV11-2
CASSFRFDRVHSYEQYF
TGTGCCAGCAGCTTTAGGTTCGACAGGGTTCATTCCTACGAGCAGTACTTC
>-|TRBD2|TRBJ2-7|TRBV10-2
CAISIGGRSSEQYF
TGCGCCATCTCGATCGGCGGGAGGTCGAGCGAGCAGTACTTC
>-|-|TRBJ2-1|TRBV6-5
CASSYTGLSEQFF
TGTGCCAGCAGTTACACGGGGTTATCTGAGCAGTTCTTC
>-|TRBD1|TRBJ2-5|TRBV7-2
CASSLGGTGGMETQYF
TGTGCCAGCAGCTTAGGGGGGACAGGGGGCATGGAGACCCAGTACTTC
>once|-|TRBJ2-7|TRBV28
CATLTGTYEQYF
TGTGCCACCCTGACAGGAACTTACGAGCAGTACTTC